Sequencing of this T cell receptor beta chain was carried out in a study of T cell changes during pregnancy in multiple sclerosis. Measured with immunoSEQ multiplex PCR; TCRdb has only the in-frame clones, and not every one. Among about 25,000 clones listed, more than 75% were seen once. CDR3 size: 16 residues. Germline V CDR1 and CDR2: LNHNV, YYDKDF (reference sequence). V dropped 5 bases and J dropped 0 bases, with 14 bases sitting between them. Sequencing was performed on CD8+ T cells from peripheral blood mononuclear cells, taken in the third trimester of pregnancy. This rearrangement joins TRBV15 to TRBJ1-3; tentative D call: TRBD1 (5 bases). The TCR originated in a female donor in good health, enrolled as a control in a pregnancy study. CDR3 sequence: CATSRQDSLSGNTIYF. CDR3 sequence (DNA): TGTGCCACCAGCCGACAAGACAGCCTCTCTGGAAACACCATATATTTT.